Described below is a single T cell receptor beta chain sequence and its context. Antigen specificity is unknown. The data were obtained in a study of OX40 agonist ivuxolimab in advanced cancers. Overall study context: Each patient was given ivuxolimab into a vein every 2 weeks, at 0.01 to 10 mg/kg. One hepatocellular carcinoma and two cutaneous melanoma patients partially responded. General study results and limits: Near-lowest levels of clonal expansion characterized partial responders at 0.1-3.0 mg/kg.

Germline CDR1 and CDR2: SGHTA and FQGNSA. The length of the CDR3 is 12 residues. Trimming pared 5 bases from V and 2 bases from J, leaving 7 bases between. Sequenced by immunoSEQ multiplex PCR; TCRdb stores in-frame clones only, minus some. The sample yields more than 65,000 clones, about 81% seen once. The sample was CD4+ or CD8+ T cells sorted from blood, taken in a trial of the OX40 agonist ivuxolimab. The V call is TRBV7-2, the J call TRBJ2-7; TRBD2 is a possible D gene (5 bases). The TCR originated in an adult with an advanced solid tumor such as melanoma, head and neck, liver or kidney cancer. In DNA, the CDR3 is TGTGCCAGCAGCCCGGGAACCTACGAGCAGTACTTC. It is translated as CASSPGTYEQYF.